This T cell receptor beta chain was documented in a study of cytomegalovirus exposure and HLA in healthy donors. With regard to this clone: The antigen is undetermined.

Researchers ran the PCR with 60 Vbeta and 13 Jbeta primers. Profiled with immunoSEQ multiplex PCR; TCRdb holds only in-frame clones, not every one. Its clone listing holds some 130,000 clones. Study-level points and caveats: Earlier analysis yielded a pattern in which most TCR beta V segments were productive about 90% or about 30% of the time.

Between the trimmed V and J ends, which lost 0 bases and 4 bases, there was a span of 12 bases. The CDR3 loop spans 15 amino acids. CDR1 and CDR2 (germline): MNHEY, SVGAGI. V gene TRBV6-5 combines with J gene TRBJ1-1; D might be TRBD1 (5 bases). This TCR came from a man aged 18-30 years in good health and CMV-seronegative. The sample taken for sequencing was PBMCs. The CDR3 protein is CASSYSSGPGTEAFF. The CDR3 nucleotides are TGTGCCAGCAGTTACTCTTCAGGGCCTGGCACTGAAGCTTTCTTT.